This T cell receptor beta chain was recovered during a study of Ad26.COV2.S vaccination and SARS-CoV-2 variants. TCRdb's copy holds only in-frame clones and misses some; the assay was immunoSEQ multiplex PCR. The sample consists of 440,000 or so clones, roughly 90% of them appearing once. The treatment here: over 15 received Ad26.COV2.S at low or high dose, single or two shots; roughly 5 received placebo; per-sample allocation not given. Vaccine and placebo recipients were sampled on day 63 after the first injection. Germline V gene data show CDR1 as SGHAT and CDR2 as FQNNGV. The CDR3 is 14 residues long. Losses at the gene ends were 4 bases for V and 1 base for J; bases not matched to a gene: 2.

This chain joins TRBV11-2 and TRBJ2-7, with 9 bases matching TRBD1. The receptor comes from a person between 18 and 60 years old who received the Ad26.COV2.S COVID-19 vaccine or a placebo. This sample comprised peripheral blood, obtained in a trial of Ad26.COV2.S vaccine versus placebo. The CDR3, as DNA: TGTGCCAGCAGCTGGGGGACAGGGTCCTACGAGCAGTACTTC. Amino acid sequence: CASSWGTGSYEQYF.